This T cell receptor (beta chain) was recorded in a study of blood T cell repertoires in COVID-19. Whole-study context: PBMCs, B-cell-depleted T cells, or T cells were the source of the cDNA or gDNA that made up the material.

Germline V gene data show CDR1 as SGHTA and CDR2 as FQGNSA. The CDR3 loop spans 14 amino acids. Trimming pared 4 bases from V and 6 bases from J, leaving 15 bases between. In the authors' methods: Amplified reference gene primers provided the basis for estimating nucleated cell counts. Repertoires were generated with immunoSEQ multiplex PCR, while TCRdb's copy carries only in-frame clones and drops some. For V, J and clone size, that table is used; D and trimming come from the DNA. The sample comprises tens of thousands of clones, approximately 70% of which are singletons, and 51% rests with the top ten.

The sequenced sample was PBMCs or T cells enriched from blood (not recorded which). This TCR was sampled from a woman aged 55-70 years who had been exposed to COVID-19. V and J are TRBV7-2 and TRBJ1-1, with D tentatively TRBD1 (6 bases). The CDR3 DNA sequence: TGTGCCAGCAGCTCTCACAGGGTAGGGGCTGAAGCTTTCTTT. Amino acids: CASSSHRVGAEAFF.